The rows below give T cell receptor beta chains drawn from one sample of a study of cytomegalovirus exposure and HLA in healthy donors. Using immunoSEQ multiplex PCR, the repertoire was profiled, and TCRdb retains in-frame clones only, with some absent. The sample records approximately 160,000 clones, roughly four fifths being singletons. Sequencing input: PBMCs. These TCRs come from a girl aged 2-10 years in good health and CMV-seropositive. The CDR3 runs from the conserved cysteine through the conserved F or W. D genes are given only for firm matches. Clone size is not always given. Where it is, it says once, few, many or a class for expanded clones.

j_gene: TRBJ1-5; d_gene: TRBD1; abundance: NA; v_gene: TRBV6-6; CDR3aa: CASSPWTGTDQPQHF; CDR3nt: TGTGCCAGCAGTCCCTGGACAGGGACTGATCAGCCCCAGCATTTT
j_gene: TRBJ1-1; d_gene: TRBD1; abundance: NA; v_gene: TRBV4-1; CDR3aa: CASSQRGQGARAFF; CDR3nt: TGCGCCAGCAGCCAAAGGGGTCAGGGGGCACGAGCTTTCTTT
j_gene: TRBJ1-4; d_gene: NA; abundance: NA; v_gene: TRBV7-5; CDR3aa: CARSIPRDQGTLGNEKLFF; CDR3nt: TGTGCCAGAAGCATTCCCCGGGACCAGGGGACCCTAGGGAATGAAAAACTGTTTTTT
j_gene: TRBJ1-5; d_gene: NA; abundance: NA; v_gene: TRBV30; CDR3aa: CAWSRGTNQPQHF; CDR3nt: TGTGCCTGGAGTCGGGGAACCAATCAGCCCCAGCATTTT
j_gene: TRBJ1-2; d_gene: NA; abundance: NA; v_gene: TRBV5-6; CDR3aa: CASSLDERYGYTF; CDR3nt: TGTGCCAGCAGCTTGGACGAGAGATATGGCTACACCTTC
j_gene: TRBJ1-1; d_gene: NA; abundance: NA; v_gene: TRBV7-9; CDR3aa: CASSEAGRLNTEAFF; CDR3nt: TGTGCCAGCAGCGAGGCGGGACGGCTGAACACTGAAGCTTTCTTT
j_gene: TRBJ2-3; d_gene: NA; abundance: NA; v_gene: TRBV10-3; CDR3aa: CAISESMGRRGTDTQYF; CDR3nt: TGTGCCATCAGTGAGTCGATGGGCAGGCGGGGCACAGATACGCAGTATTTT
j_gene: TRBJ2-7; d_gene: TRBD2; abundance: NA; v_gene: TRBV6-5; CDR3aa: CASKLSGSSYEQYF; CDR3nt: TGTGCCAGCAAACTTAGCGGGAGCTCCTACGAGCAGTACTTC
j_gene: TRBJ2-3; d_gene: TRBD2; abundance: NA; v_gene: TRBV13; CDR3aa: CASSLEARGSVDTQYF; CDR3nt: TGTGCCAGCAGCTTAGAAGCTCGCGGGAGCGTAGATACGCAGTATTTT
j_gene: TRBJ2-3; d_gene: NA; abundance: NA; v_gene: TRBV29-1; CDR3aa: CSGSQGGYTDTQYF; CDR3nt: TGCAGCGGCTCCCAGGGGGGTTACACAGATACGCAGTATTTT
j_gene: TRBJ2-1; d_gene: TRBD2; abundance: NA; v_gene: TRBV10-1; CDR3aa: CASSGTSGYNEQFF; CDR3nt: TGCGCCAGCAGTGGGACTAGCGGATACAATGAGCAGTTCTTC
j_gene: TRBJ1-1; d_gene: NA; abundance: NA; v_gene: TRBV4-1; CDR3aa: CASSQIGGENTEAFF; CDR3nt: TGCGCCAGCAGCCAAATTGGAGGGGAGAACACTGAAGCTTTCTTT
j_gene: TRBJ2-7; d_gene: NA; abundance: NA; v_gene: TRBV4-1; CDR3aa: CASSQAGTNSYEQYF; CDR3nt: TGCGCCAGCAGCCAGGCGGGCACCAACTCCTACGAGCAGTACTTC
j_gene: TRBJ1-1; d_gene: TRBD1; abundance: few; v_gene: TRBV5-4; CDR3aa: CASSTRQGVNTEAFF; CDR3nt: TGTGCCAGCAGCACCCGACAGGGGGTGAACACTGAAGCTTTCTTT
j_gene: TRBJ1-2; d_gene: TRBD1; abundance: NA; v_gene: TRBV5-4; CDR3aa: CASSLPEQGANYGYTF; CDR3nt: TGTGCCAGCAGCCTTCCGGAGCAGGGGGCTAACTATGGCTACACCTTC
j_gene: TRBJ1-2; d_gene: NA; abundance: NA; v_gene: TRBV18; CDR3aa: CASSPPGPAWREGYTF; CDR3nt: TGTGCCAGCTCACCACCGGGACCGGCCTGGAGGGAAGGCTACACCTTC
j_gene: TRBJ1-6; d_gene: TRBD1; abundance: NA; v_gene: TRBV7-9; CDR3aa: CASSTGTGLGSPLHF; CDR3nt: TGTGCCAGCAGTACCGGGACAGGGTTAGGGTCACCCCTCCACTTT
j_gene: TRBJ1-5; d_gene: TRBD1; abundance: NA; v_gene: TRBV6-4; CDR3aa: CASSAPDRDRQPQHF; CDR3nt: TGTGCCAGCAGTGCCCCAGACAGGGATAGGCAGCCCCAGCATTTT
j_gene: TRBJ2-7; d_gene: TRBD2; abundance: NA; v_gene: TRBV28; CDR3aa: CASSTGGLGYEQYF; CDR3nt: TGTGCCAGCAGTACGGGAGGTCTTGGGTACGAGCAGTACTTC
j_gene: TRBJ1-2; d_gene: NA; abundance: NA; v_gene: TRBV7-8; CDR3aa: CASSVRVSYGYTF; CDR3nt: TGTGCCAGCAGCGTCAGGGTATCCTATGGCTACACCTTC
j_gene: TRBJ2-1; d_gene: NA; abundance: NA; v_gene: TRBV4-1; CDR3aa: CASSQDHLPSYNEQFF; CDR3nt: TGCGCCAGCAGCCAAGATCACCTACCCTCCTACAATGAGCAGTTCTTC
j_gene: TRBJ1-1; d_gene: TRBD1; abundance: NA; v_gene: TRBV5-5; CDR3aa: CASRRPLRQTGLRLDTEAFF; CDR3nt: TGTGCCAGCAGACGACCGCTTCGACAGACAGGGCTTCGTCTCGACACTGAAGCTTTCTTT
j_gene: TRBJ2-3; d_gene: TRBD2; abundance: NA; v_gene: TRBV28; CDR3aa: CASRGASSGLSTQYF; CDR3nt: TGTGCCAGCAGAGGAGCAAGTAGCGGGTTATCGACGCAGTATTTT
j_gene: TRBJ2-5; d_gene: TRBD2; abundance: few; v_gene: TRBV15; CDR3aa: CATSRGTSDIETQYF; CDR3nt: TGTGCCACCAGCAGAGGTACTAGCGACATAGAGACCCAGTACTTC
j_gene: TRBJ1-3; d_gene: NA; abundance: NA; v_gene: TRBV30; CDR3aa: CAWSTPRTGFSGNTIYF; CDR3nt: TGTGCCTGGAGTACCCCACGGACTGGATTCTCTGGAAACACCATATATTTT
j_gene: TRBJ1-5; d_gene: NA; abundance: NA; v_gene: TRBV4-1; CDR3aa: CASSPYSDGDQPQHF; CDR3nt: TGCGCCAGCAGCCCCTATTCGGACGGGGATCAGCCCCAGCATTTT
j_gene: TRBJ1-2; d_gene: TRBD1; abundance: NA; v_gene: TRBV28; CDR3aa: CASSPTGGLGYTF; CDR3nt: TGTGCCAGCAGTCCAACAGGGGGTCTAGGCTACACCTTC
j_gene: TRBJ2-7; d_gene: TRBD2; abundance: NA; v_gene: TRBV5-4; CDR3aa: CASSPGASGSYEQYF; CDR3nt: TGTGCCAGCAGCCCCGGGGCTAGCGGGAGTTACGAGCAGTACTTC
j_gene: TRBJ2-7; d_gene: NA; abundance: NA; v_gene: TRBV7-9; CDR3aa: CASSSAGTPSYEQYF; CDR3nt: TGTGCCAGCAGCTCAGCCGGGACTCCATCCTACGAGCAGTACTTC
j_gene: TRBJ1-5; d_gene: NA; abundance: NA; v_gene: TRBV6-5; CDR3aa: CASSYRGRAEQPQHF; CDR3nt: TGTGCCAGCAGTTACAGGGGCCGGGCGGAGCAGCCCCAGCATTTT
j_gene: TRBJ1-1; d_gene: NA; abundance: NA; v_gene: TRBV6-6; CDR3aa: CASSYSEYQGEAFF; CDR3nt: TGTGCCAGCAGTTACTCGGAGTATCAGGGTGAAGCTTTCTTT
j_gene: TRBJ1-5; d_gene: TRBD1; abundance: NA; v_gene: TRBV27; CDR3aa: CASWSGQGNQPQHF; CDR3nt: TGTGCCTCCTGGTCGGGACAGGGGAATCAGCCCCAGCATTTT
j_gene: TRBJ2-2; d_gene: NA; abundance: NA; v_gene: TRBV28; CDR3aa: CASSLYFGELFF; CDR3nt: TGTGCCAGCAGTTTGTATTTCGGGGAGCTGTTTTTT
j_gene: TRBJ2-4; d_gene: NA; abundance: NA; v_gene: TRBV28; CDR3aa: CATYKGNIQYF; CDR3nt: TGTGCCACATACAAGGGGAACATTCAGTACTTC
j_gene: TRBJ1-2; d_gene: TRBD1; abundance: NA; v_gene: TRBV30; CDR3aa: CAWSEPRTGLGYGYTF; CDR3nt: TGTGCCTGGAGTGAACCGAGGACAGGATTGGGCTATGGCTACACCTTC
j_gene: TRBJ2-6; d_gene: NA; abundance: NA; v_gene: TRBV5-1; CDR3aa: CASSFLGGQGTPSGANVLTF; CDR3nt: TGCGCCAGCAGCTTTTTGGGGGGGCAGGGGACCCCCTCTGGGGCCAACGTCCTGACTTTC
j_gene: TRBJ2-1; d_gene: TRBD2; abundance: once; v_gene: TRBV5-1; CDR3aa: CASSLVRAGGYNEQFF; CDR3nt: TGCGCCAGCAGCTTGGTTCGAGCGGGAGGGTACAATGAGCAGTTCTTC
j_gene: TRBJ1-3; d_gene: NA; abundance: NA; v_gene: TRBV5-1; CDR3aa: CASSLLGASSGNTIYF; CDR3nt: TGCGCCAGCAGCTTGTTGGGGGCCAGCTCTGGAAACACCATATATTTT
j_gene: TRBJ1-3; d_gene: NA; abundance: NA; v_gene: TRBV6-5; CDR3aa: CASSRDPGNTIYF; CDR3nt: TGTGCCAGCAGTCGAGATCCTGGAAACACCATATATTTT
j_gene: TRBJ2-5; d_gene: TRBD2; abundance: once; v_gene: TRBV2; CDR3aa: CASEALSGGETQYF; CDR3nt: TGTGCCAGCGAAGCCCTTAGCGGGGGGGAGACCCAGTACTTC
j_gene: TRBJ2-2; d_gene: TRBD1; abundance: NA; v_gene: TRBV30; CDR3aa: CAWIRGHSGELFF; CDR3nt: TGTGCCTGGATCAGGGGGCATAGCGGGGAGCTGTTTTTT
j_gene: TRBJ2-1; d_gene: TRBD1; abundance: NA; v_gene: TRBV6-4; CDR3aa: CASSDSHRGHIDEQFF; CDR3nt: TGTGCCAGCAGTGACTCTCACAGGGGGCATATAGATGAGCAGTTCTTC
j_gene: TRBJ2-5; d_gene: NA; abundance: once; v_gene: TRBV2; CDR3aa: CASSSKGFWLRETQYF; CDR3nt: TGTGCCAGCAGTTCCAAGGGGTTTTGGTTAAGAGAGACCCAGTACTTC
j_gene: TRBJ2-3; d_gene: TRBD2; abundance: NA; v_gene: TRBV7-8; CDR3aa: CASSLYGGRATYF; CDR3nt: TGTGCCAGCAGCTTGTATGGCGGGAGGGCAACTTATTTT
j_gene: TRBJ1-5; d_gene: TRBD1; abundance: NA; v_gene: TRBV2; CDR3aa: CASHQGGVSNQPQHF; CDR3nt: TGTGCCAGCCACCAGGGGGGAGTAAGCAATCAGCCCCAGCATTTT
j_gene: TRBJ1-2; d_gene: TRBD1; abundance: few; v_gene: TRBV19; CDR3aa: CASSIGTGPYGYTF; CDR3nt: TGTGCCAGTAGTATAGGGACAGGGCCCTATGGCTACACCTTC
j_gene: TRBJ1-1; d_gene: TRBD1; abundance: NA; v_gene: TRBV19; CDR3aa: CASSGDSLNTEAFF; CDR3nt: TGTGCCAGTAGTGGGGACAGCCTGAACACTGAAGCTTTCTTT
j_gene: TRBJ2-7; d_gene: TRBD1; abundance: NA; v_gene: TRBV13; CDR3aa: CASSAGQGAPYEQYF; CDR3nt: TGTGCCAGCAGCGCGGGACAGGGGGCGCCCTACGAGCAGTACTTC
j_gene: TRBJ1-2; d_gene: NA; abundance: NA; v_gene: TRBV5-4; CDR3aa: CASSLDGMDGYTF; CDR3nt: TGTGCCAGCAGCTTGGACGGGATGGATGGCTACACCTTC
j_gene: TRBJ1-5; d_gene: NA; abundance: NA; v_gene: TRBV14; CDR3aa: CASSPPGWQPQHF; CDR3nt: TGTGCCAGCAGTCCGCCGGGGTGGCAGCCCCAGCATTTT
j_gene: TRBJ2-7; d_gene: TRBD2; abundance: few; v_gene: TRBV20-1; CDR3aa: CSARDGTRRYF; CDR3nt: TGCAGTGCTAGAGACGGGACTAGAAGGTACTTC
j_gene: TRBJ2-5; d_gene: TRBD1; abundance: NA; v_gene: TRBV5-1; CDR3aa: CASSTGTGRRETQYF; CDR3nt: TGCGCCAGCAGTACCGGGACAGGGAGAAGAGAGACCCAGTACTTC
j_gene: TRBJ2-2; d_gene: NA; abundance: NA; v_gene: TRBV4-1; CDR3aa: CASSHPRWATNTGELFF; CDR3nt: TGCGCCAGCAGCCACCCAAGATGGGCTACGAACACCGGGGAGCTGTTTTTT
j_gene: TRBJ2-7; d_gene: TRBD1; abundance: NA; v_gene: TRBV4-2; CDR3aa: CASSQTKGQVHEQYF; CDR3nt: TGTGCCAGCAGCCAGACTAAGGGACAGGTCCACGAGCAGTACTTC
j_gene: TRBJ2-3; d_gene: NA; abundance: NA; v_gene: TRBV30; CDR3aa: CAWILEPDTQYF; CDR3nt: TGTGCCTGGATATTAGAGCCAGATACGCAGTATTTT
j_gene: TRBJ2-7; d_gene: TRBD2; abundance: NA; v_gene: TRBV9; CDR3aa: CASSVEAGASSYEQYF; CDR3nt: TGTGCCAGCAGCGTAGAGGCGGGAGCAAGCTCCTACGAGCAGTACTTC